This T cell receptor (beta chain) was retrieved from a study of T cell responses to AZD1222 COVID-19 vaccine. V gave up 5 bases and J gave up 1 base; unmatched junction bases: 5. The CDR3 spans 15 residues. Germline CDR1 and CDR2: MNHEY and SVGEGT. Some clones are missing from TCRdb's copy, which holds only in-frame ones; the method was immunoSEQ multiplex PCR. The sample lists about 97,000 clones; roughly 88% were seen once. The sample consisted of peripheral blood, taken on day 0 of AZD1222 vaccination. The chain joins TRBV6-2 or TRBV6-3 to TRBJ1-1, with 9 bases fitting TRBD1. The sequence was collected from an adult in good health. The CDR3 nucleotides read TGTGCCAGCAGTGTCACAGGGGGCGGGAACACTGAAGCTTTCTTT. This translates into CASSVTGGGNTEAFF.